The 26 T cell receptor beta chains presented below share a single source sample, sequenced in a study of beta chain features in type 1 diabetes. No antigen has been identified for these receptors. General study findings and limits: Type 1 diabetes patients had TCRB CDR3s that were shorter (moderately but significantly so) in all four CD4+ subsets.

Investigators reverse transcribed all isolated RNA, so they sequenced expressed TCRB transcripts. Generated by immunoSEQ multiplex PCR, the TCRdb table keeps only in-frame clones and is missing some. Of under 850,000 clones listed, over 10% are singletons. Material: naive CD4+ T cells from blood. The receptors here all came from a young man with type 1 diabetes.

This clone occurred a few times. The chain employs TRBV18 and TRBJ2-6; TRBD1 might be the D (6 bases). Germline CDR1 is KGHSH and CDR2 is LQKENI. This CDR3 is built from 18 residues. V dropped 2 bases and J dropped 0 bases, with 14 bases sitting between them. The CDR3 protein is CASSPINQGISGANVLTF. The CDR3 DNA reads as TGTGCCAGCTCACCAATAAATCAGGGGATCTCTGGGGCCAACGTCCTGACTTTC.

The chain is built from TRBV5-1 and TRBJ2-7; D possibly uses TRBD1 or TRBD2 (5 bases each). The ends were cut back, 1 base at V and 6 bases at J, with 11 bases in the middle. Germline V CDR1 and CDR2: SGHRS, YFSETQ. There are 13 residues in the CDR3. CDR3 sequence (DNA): TGCGCCAGCAGCTTGATCGGGGCGGGCGAGCAGTACTTC. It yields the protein CASSLIGAGEQYF.

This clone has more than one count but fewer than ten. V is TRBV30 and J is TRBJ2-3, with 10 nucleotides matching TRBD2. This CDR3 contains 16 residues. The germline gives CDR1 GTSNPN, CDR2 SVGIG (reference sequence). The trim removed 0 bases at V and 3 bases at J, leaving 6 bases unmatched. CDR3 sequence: CAWSVVAGGGTDTQYF. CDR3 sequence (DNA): TGTGCCTGGAGTGTAGTAGCGGGGGGAGGGACAGATACGCAGTATTTT.

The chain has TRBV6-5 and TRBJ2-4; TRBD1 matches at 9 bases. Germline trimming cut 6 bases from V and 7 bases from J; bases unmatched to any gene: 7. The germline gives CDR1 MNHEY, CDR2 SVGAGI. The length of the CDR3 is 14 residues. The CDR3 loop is CASSRGQGGNIQYF. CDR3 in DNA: TGTGCCAGCAGCCGGGGACAGGGTGGGAACATTCAGTACTTC.

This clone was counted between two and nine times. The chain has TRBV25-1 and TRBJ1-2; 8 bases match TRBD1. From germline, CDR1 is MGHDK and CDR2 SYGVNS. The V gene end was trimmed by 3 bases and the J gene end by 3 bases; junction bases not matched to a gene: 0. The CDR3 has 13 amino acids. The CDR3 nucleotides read TGTGCCAGCAGTGAGGACAGGGACTATGGCTACACCTTC. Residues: CASSEDRDYGYTF.

CDR3: CASSPPSTPRTSGYTF. The DNA of the CDR3 is TGTGCCAGCAGCCCTCCCTCAACCCCCCGGACCTCCGGCTACACCTTC. The chain combines TRBV6-6 with TRBJ1-2; D is unclear. Germline CDR1 reads MNHNY; CDR2 reads SVGAGI (reference sequence). Between the trimmed V and J ends, which lost 6 bases and 8 bases, there was a span of 25 bases. The CDR3 length is 16 residues.

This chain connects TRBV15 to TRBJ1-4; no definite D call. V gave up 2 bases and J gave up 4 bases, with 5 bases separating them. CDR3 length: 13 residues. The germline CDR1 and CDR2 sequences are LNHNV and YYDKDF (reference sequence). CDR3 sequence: CATSRQDNEKLFF. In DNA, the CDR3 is TGTGCCACCAGCAGACAGGATAATGAAAAACTGTTTTTT. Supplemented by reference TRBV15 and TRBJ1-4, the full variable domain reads DAMVIQNPRYQVTQFGKPVTLSCSQTLNHNVMYWYQQKSSQAPKLLFHYYDKDFNNEADTPDNFQSRRPNTSFCFLDIRSPGLGDTAMYLCATSRQDNEKLFFGSGTQLSVL.

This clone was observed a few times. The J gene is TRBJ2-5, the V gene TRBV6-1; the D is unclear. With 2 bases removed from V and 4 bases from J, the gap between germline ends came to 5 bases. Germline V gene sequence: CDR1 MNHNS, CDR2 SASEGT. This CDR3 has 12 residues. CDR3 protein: CASSELPETQYF. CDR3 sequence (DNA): TGTGCCAGCAGTGAACTTCCAGAGACCCAGTACTTC.

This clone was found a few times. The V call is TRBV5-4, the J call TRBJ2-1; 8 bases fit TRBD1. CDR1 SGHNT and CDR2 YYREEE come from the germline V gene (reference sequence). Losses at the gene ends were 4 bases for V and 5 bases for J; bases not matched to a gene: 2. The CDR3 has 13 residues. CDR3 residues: CASSRGQDNEQFF. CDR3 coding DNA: TGTGCCAGCAGCCGGGGACAGGACAATGAGCAGTTCTTC.

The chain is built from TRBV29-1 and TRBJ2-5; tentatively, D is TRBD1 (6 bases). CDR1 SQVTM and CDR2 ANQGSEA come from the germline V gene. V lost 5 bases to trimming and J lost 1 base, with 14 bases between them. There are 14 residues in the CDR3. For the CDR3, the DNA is TGCAGCGTTCAGTCCTGGACAGTCCAAGAGACCCAGTACTTC. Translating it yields CSVQSWTVQETQYF. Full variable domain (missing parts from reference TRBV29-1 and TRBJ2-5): SAVISQKPSRDICQRGTSLTIQCQVDSQVTMMFWYRQQPGQSLTLIATANQGSEATYESGFVIDKFPISRPNLTFSTLTVSNMSPEDSSIYLCSVQSWTVQETQYFGPGTRLLVL.

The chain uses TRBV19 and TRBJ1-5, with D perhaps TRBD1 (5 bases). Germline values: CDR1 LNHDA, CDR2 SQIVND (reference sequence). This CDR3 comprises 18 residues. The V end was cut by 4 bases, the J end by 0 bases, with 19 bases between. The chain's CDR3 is CASSRTGTDSPSNQPQHF. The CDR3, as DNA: TGTGCCAGTAGTAGAACCGGGACCGATTCCCCTAGCAATCAGCCCCAGCATTTT.

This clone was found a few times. This CDR3 is CAGRLSTGELFF. The CDR3 DNA is TGTGCGGGCCGGTTAAGCACCGGGGAGCTGTTTTTT. V and J are TRBV19 and TRBJ2-2, with D hard to call. This CDR3 comprises 12 residues. Germline CDR1 is LNHDA and CDR2 is SQIVND (reference sequence).

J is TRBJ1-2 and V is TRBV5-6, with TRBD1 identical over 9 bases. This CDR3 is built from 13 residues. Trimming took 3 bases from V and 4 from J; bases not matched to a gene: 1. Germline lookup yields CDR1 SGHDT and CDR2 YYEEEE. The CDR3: CASSSGQGYGYTF. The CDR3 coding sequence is TGTGCCAGCAGCTCGGGACAGGGCTATGGCTACACCTTC.

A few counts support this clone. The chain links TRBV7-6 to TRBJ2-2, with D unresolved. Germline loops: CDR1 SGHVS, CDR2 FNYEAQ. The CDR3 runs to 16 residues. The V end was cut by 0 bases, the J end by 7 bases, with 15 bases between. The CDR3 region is CASSLAAGRNGGELFF. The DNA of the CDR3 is TGTGCCAGCAGCTTAGCCGCCGGCCGGAACGGCGGGGAGCTGTTTTTT. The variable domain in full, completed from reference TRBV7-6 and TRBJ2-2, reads GAGVSQSPRYKVTKRGQDVALRCDPISGHVSLYWYRQALGQGPEFLTYFNYEAQQDKSGLPNDRFSAERPEGSISTLTIQRTEQRDSAMYRCASSLAAGRNGGELFFGEGSRLTVL.

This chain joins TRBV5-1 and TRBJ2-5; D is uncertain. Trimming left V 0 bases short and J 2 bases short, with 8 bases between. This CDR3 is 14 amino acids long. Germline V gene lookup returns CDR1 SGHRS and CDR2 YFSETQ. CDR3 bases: TGCGCCAGCAGCTTGGACAGAGCTCAAGAGACCCAGTACTTC. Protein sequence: CASSLDRAQETQYF. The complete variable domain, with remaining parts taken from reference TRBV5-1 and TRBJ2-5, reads KAGVTQTPRYLIKTRGQQVTLSCSPISGHRSVSWYQQTPGQGLQFLFEYFSETQRNKGNFPGRFSGRQFSNSRSEMNVSTLELGDSALYLCASSLDRAQETQYFGPGTRLLVL.

The CDR3: CACIWDSYNEQFF. DNA for the CDR3: TGTGCCTGTATATGGGACAGTTACAATGAGCAGTTCTTC. The V call is TRBV30, the J call TRBJ2-1, with 7 bases identical to TRBD1. Trimming cost V 6 bases and J 4 bases; bases outside gene matches: 6. Germline CDR1 GTSNPN, CDR2 SVGIG (reference sequence). The CDR3 is 13 amino acids.

The CDR3 spells CASMTKMNTEAFF. The CDR3 DNA reads TGTGCCAGCATGACAAAAATGAACACTGAAGCTTTCTTT. The genes are TRBV25-1 and TRBJ1-1; D unresolved. This CDR3 contains 13 residues. V was pared by 7 bases and J by 0 bases, with 9 bases between. The germline CDR1 and CDR2 sequences are MGHDK and SYGVNS.

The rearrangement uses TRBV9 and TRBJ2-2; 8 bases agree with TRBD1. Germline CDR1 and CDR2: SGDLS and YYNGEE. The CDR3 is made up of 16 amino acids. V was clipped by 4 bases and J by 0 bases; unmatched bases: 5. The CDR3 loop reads CASSPVQGANTGELFF. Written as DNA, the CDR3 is TGTGCCAGCAGCCCTGTACAGGGGGCGAACACCGGGGAGCTGTTTTTT. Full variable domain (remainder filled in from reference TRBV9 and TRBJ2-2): DSGVTQTPKHLITATGQRVTLRCSPRSGDLSVYWYQQSLDQGLQFLIQYYNGEERAKGNILERFSAQQFPDLHSELNLSSLELGDSALYFCASSPVQGANTGELFFGEGSRLTVL.

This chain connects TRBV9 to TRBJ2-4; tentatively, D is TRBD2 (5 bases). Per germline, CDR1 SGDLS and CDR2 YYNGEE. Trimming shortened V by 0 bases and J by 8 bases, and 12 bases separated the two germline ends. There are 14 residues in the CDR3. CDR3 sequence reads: CASSVDPSGDIQYF. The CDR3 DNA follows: TGTGCCAGCAGCGTAGACCCATCCGGGGACATTCAGTACTTC.

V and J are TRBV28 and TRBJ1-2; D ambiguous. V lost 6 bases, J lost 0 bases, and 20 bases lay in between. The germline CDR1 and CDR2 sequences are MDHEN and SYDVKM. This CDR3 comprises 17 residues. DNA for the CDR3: TGTGCCAGCAGCTCCGGGAAGAGGTGGGTAGCTAACTATGGCTACACCTTC. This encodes CASSSGKRWVANYGYTF.

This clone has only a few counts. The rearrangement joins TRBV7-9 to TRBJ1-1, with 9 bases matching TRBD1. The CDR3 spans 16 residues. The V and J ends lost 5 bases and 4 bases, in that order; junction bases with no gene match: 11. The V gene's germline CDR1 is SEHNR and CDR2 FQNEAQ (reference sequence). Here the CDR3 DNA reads TGTGCCAGCAGCCCCCGGACAGGGGAGGACGGCACTGAAGCTTTCTTT. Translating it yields CASSPRTGEDGTEAFF.

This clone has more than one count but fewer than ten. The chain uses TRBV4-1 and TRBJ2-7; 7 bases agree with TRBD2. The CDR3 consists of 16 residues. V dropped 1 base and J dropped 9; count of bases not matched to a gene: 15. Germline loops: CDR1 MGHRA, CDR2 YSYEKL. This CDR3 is CASSQGLAGDSKRQYF. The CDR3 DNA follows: TGCGCCAGCAGCCAAGGCCTGGCGGGGGATTCTAAGCGGCAGTACTTC.

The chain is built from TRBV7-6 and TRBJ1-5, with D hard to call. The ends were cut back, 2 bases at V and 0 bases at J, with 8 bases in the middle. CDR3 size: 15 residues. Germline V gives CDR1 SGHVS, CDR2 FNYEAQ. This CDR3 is CASSLNNYSNQPQHF. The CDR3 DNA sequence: TGTGCCAGCAGCTTAAACAATTATAGCAATCAGCCCCAGCATTTT.

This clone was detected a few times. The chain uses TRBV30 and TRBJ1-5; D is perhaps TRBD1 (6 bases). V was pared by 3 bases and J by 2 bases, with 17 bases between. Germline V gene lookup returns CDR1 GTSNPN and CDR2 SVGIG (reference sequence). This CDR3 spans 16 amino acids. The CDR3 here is CAWSMSPGQRNQPQHF. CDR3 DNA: TGTGCCTGGAGCATGAGCCCAGGACAGCGCAATCAGCCCCAGCATTTT.

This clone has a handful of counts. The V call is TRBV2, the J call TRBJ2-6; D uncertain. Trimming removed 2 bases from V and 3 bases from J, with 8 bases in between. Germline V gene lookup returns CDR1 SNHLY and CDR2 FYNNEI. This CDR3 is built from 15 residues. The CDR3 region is CASSENQGGANVLTF. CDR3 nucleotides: TGTGCCAGCAGTGAAAACCAAGGTGGGGCCAACGTCCTGACTTTC.

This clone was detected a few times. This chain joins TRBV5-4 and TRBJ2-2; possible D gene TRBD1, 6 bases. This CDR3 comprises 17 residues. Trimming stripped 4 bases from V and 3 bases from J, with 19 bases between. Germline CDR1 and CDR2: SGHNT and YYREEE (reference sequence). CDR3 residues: CASSLLLGGLDTGELFF. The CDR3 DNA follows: TGTGCCAGCAGCCTTCTCCTAGGGGGTTTGGACACCGGGGAGCTGTTTTTT.